Listed below are T cell receptor beta chains from one sample, sequenced in a study of response to subunit inactivated influenza vaccine. TCRdb reanalysed the RT-PCR reads using MiXCR and keeps one entry per CDR3 protein. The table shows about 540,000 distinct CDR3 sequences, with approximately 20% occurring only once. The same specimen was also included in a second study, on T cells expressing NK-cell markers.

The sequencing used CD4+ T cells sorted from PBMCs, collected about 12 days after vaccination. The receptors here all came from a man aged 45-65 years who received an inactivated influenza vaccine. The CDR3 runs from the conserved cysteine through the conserved F or W. The D gene is left open where the match is weak. Clone size is not always given. Where it is, it says once, few, many or a class for expanded clones.

J gene | V gene | D gene | clone size | CDR3 protein | CDR3 DNA
TRBJ2-5 | TRBV7-9 | TRBD2 | few | CASTRGGEETQYF | TGTGCCAGCACCCGCGGGGGAGAAGAGACCCAGTACTTC
TRBJ2-3 | TRBV20-1 | TRBD2 | few | CSARPRPGLAGGGTQYF | TGCAGTGCTAGACCGCGCCCGGGACTAGCGGGAGGAGGTACGCAGTATTTT
TRBJ2-1 | TRBV10-3 | TRBD2 | . | CAISKRELNNEQFF | TGTGCCATCAGTAAGCGGGAGCTGAACAATGAGCAGTTCTTC
TRBJ1-1 | TRBV18 | . | once | CASSPPHRGGTEAFF | TGTGCCAGCTCACCACCCCATCGAGGGGGCACTGAAGCTTTCTTT
TRBJ2-5 | TRBV7-8 | . | . | CASKLIGETQYF | TGTGCCAGCAAGCTAATCGGAGAGACCCAGTACTTC
TRBJ1-1 | TRBV19 | TRBD1 | . | CASSIRQGQTTEAFF | TGTGCCAGTAGTATACGACAGGGGCAGACCACTGAAGCTTTCTTT
TRBJ2-3 | TRBV23-1 | . | . | CASSQRISTDTQYF | TGCGCCAGCAGTCAGAGGATAAGCACAGATACGCAGTATTTT
TRBJ2-7 | TRBV6-1 | . | . | CASSLSSGGFYEQYF | TGTGCCAGCAGCCTCTCCTCGGGGGGCTTTTACGAGCAGTACTTC
TRBJ2-5 | TRBV20-1 | . | . | CSARAGAFQEAQYF | TGCAGTGCTAGAGCCGGGGCATTCCAAGAGGCCCAGTACTTC
TRBJ2-3 | TRBV29-1 | . | few | CSFWTGGSDTQYF | TGCAGCTTCTGGACAGGAGGGTCAGATACGCAGTATTTT
TRBJ2-7 | TRBV4-3 | . | . | CASSQRTYEQYF | TGCGCCAGCAGCCAACGGACCTACGAGCAGTACTTC
TRBJ2-2 | TRBV12-3/TRBV12-4 | . | . | CASSLGWAGELFF | TGTGCCAGCAGTTTAGGGTGGGCCGGGGAGCTGTTTTTT
TRBJ2-7 | TRBV29-1 | . | few | CSVEEGPSEQYF | TGCAGCGTTGAAGAGGGCCCTAGCGAGCAGTACTTC
TRBJ2-3 | TRBV10-3 | . | . | CAISDGLSHHTDTQYF | TGTGCCATCAGTGATGGTTTGAGCCACCACACAGATACGCAGTATTTT
TRBJ2-2 | TRBV6-2/TRBV6-3 | . | . | CASSSRHGATGELFF | TGTGCCAGCAGTTCCCGACACGGGGCCACCGGGGAGCTGTTTTTT
TRBJ2-2 | TRBV28 | . | many | CASSPPGLANTGELFF | TGTGCCAGCAGCCCGCCGGGGCTTGCGAACACCGGGGAGCTGTTTTTT
TRBJ1-4 | TRBV19 | . | . | CASSIGRNEKLFF | TGTGCCAGTAGTATAGGACGAAATGAAAAACTGTTTTTT
TRBJ1-2 | TRBV7-2 | . | . | CASSQGNRDGYTF | TGTGCCAGCAGCCAAGGCAACAGGGATGGCTACACCTTC
TRBJ2-5 | TRBV5-1 | TRBD1 | . | CASSSGQEQETQYF | TGCGCCAGCAGCTCGGGACAGGAGCAAGAGACCCAGTACTTC
TRBJ2-1 | TRBV5-6 | . | . | CASSSFVGGLAYNEQFF | TGTGCCAGCAGCTCCTTTGTCGGGGGGCTTGCCTACAATGAGCAGTTCTTC
TRBJ2-1 | TRBV28 | . | . | CASRAGVMNEQFF | TGTGCCAGCAGGGCGGGCGTTATGAATGAGCAGTTCTTC
TRBJ2-1 | TRBV6-5 | TRBD2 | . | CASSTRRGGTNEQFF | TGTGCCAGCAGCACTCGGCGGGGGGGGACTAATGAGCAGTTCTTC
TRBJ1-2 | TRBV6-2/TRBV6-3 | . | once | CASNSADSYGYTF | TGTGCCAGCAATTCTGCAGACTCGTATGGCTACACCTTC
TRBJ1-2 | TRBV4-1 | . | . | CASSQEGGGIYGYTF | TGCGCCAGCAGCCAAGAGGGCGGGGGAATCTATGGCTACACCTTC
TRBJ2-7 | TRBV6-1 | . | . | CASVGQPFSYEQYF | TGTGCCAGCGTCGGACAGCCCTTTTCATACGAGCAGTACTTC
TRBJ2-1 | TRBV4-1 | . | few | CASSQPTGRWGEQFF | TGCGCCAGCAGCCAACCGACAGGGAGGTGGGGTGAGCAGTTCTTC
TRBJ2-3 | TRBV24-1 | . | . | CATSDPGRADTQYF | TGTGCCACCAGTGACCCAGGAAGGGCAGATACGCAGTATTTT
TRBJ1-5 | TRBV24-1 | TRBD1 | . | CATSDRNTGGNQPQHF | TGTGCCACCAGTGATCGGAACACAGGGGGCAATCAGCCCCAGCATTTT
TRBJ2-5 | TRBV7-6 | TRBD2 | . | CASSLATSGRRAETQYF | TGTGCCAGCAGCTTAGCTACTAGCGGGAGGAGGGCGGAGACCCAGTACTTC
TRBJ2-3 | TRBV30 | TRBD1 | . | CAWSPGPGTGSTDTQYF | TGTGCCTGGAGTCCCGGCCCCGGGACAGGGAGCACAGATACGCAGTATTTT
TRBJ2-3 | TRBV20-1 | TRBD2 | . | CSARGSLAGELDTQYF | TGCAGTGCTAGAGGTTCCCTAGCGGGGGAACTCGATACGCAGTATTTT
TRBJ1-1 | TRBV6-2/TRBV6-3 | TRBD1 | . | CASSPDRVIAEAFF | TGTGCCAGCAGTCCGGACAGGGTGATCGCTGAAGCTTTCTTT
TRBJ1-1 | TRBV5-5 | . | . | CASRSGGRTEAFF | TGTGCCAGCAGGTCCGGGGGGAGGACTGAAGCTTTCTTT
TRBJ2-5 | TRBV7-2 | . | many | CASSLWETQYF | TGTGCCAGCAGCTTATGGGAGACCCAGTACTTC
TRBJ2-6 | TRBV29-1 | . | few | CSVYSYSGANVLTF | TGCAGCGTTTACTCGTACTCTGGGGCCAACGTCCTGACTTTC
TRBJ2-7 | TRBV12-3/TRBV12-4 | TRBD2 | few | CASSLGAGGIEQYF | TGTGCCAGCAGTTTAGGAGCGGGAGGAATCGAGCAGTACTTC
TRBJ2-7 | TRBV29-1 | TRBD2 | . | CSVEAPGTSGGYYEQYF | TGCAGCGTTGAAGCTCCCGGGACTAGCGGGGGGTACTACGAGCAGTACTTC
TRBJ2-7 | TRBV28 | . | . | CASTPPAGTAAYEQYF | TGTGCCAGCACCCCCCCAGCCGGGACGGCAGCCTACGAGCAGTACTTC
TRBJ2-3 | TRBV20-1 | . | . | CSPDHRLTDTQYF | TGCAGTCCAGATCACCGCCTCACAGATACGCAGTATTTT
TRBJ2-1 | TRBV5-3 | . | . | CARSLVRGSEQFF | TGTGCCAGAAGCTTGGTGAGGGGCAGTGAGCAGTTCTTC
TRBJ1-1 | TRBV5-1 | . | few | CASSFSDEAFF | TGCGCCAGCAGCTTCAGCGATGAAGCTTTCTTT
TRBJ2-7 | TRBV4-2 | . | few | CASSREQGYEQYF | TGTGCCAGCAGCCGCGAGCAGGGGTACGAGCAGTACTTC
TRBJ1-1 | TRBV7-8 | TRBD1 | . | CASSRASTGLFF | TGTGCCAGCAGCCGCGCCTCGACAGGGCTTTTCTTT
TRBJ2-2 | TRBV7-9 | TRBD2 | . | CASSQRTSGRAGELFF | TGTGCCAGCAGCCAACGGACTAGCGGGAGGGCCGGGGAGCTGTTTTTT
TRBJ2-7 | TRBV7-8 | TRBD2 | . | CASSLTSGGFYEQYF | TGTGCCAGCAGCTTAACTAGCGGGGGGTTTTACGAGCAGTACTTC
TRBJ1-6 | TRBV5-5 | . | . | CASSPGTLIYSPLHF | TGTGCCAGCAGCCCCGGGACGCTCATTTATTCACCCCTCCACTTT
TRBJ2-5 | TRBV2 | . | many | CASSETETQYF | TGTGCCAGCAGTGAAACGGAGACCCAGTACTTC
TRBJ2-5 | TRBV5-5 | TRBD1 | . | CASSLGRTGVTETQYF | TGTGCCAGCAGCTTGGGGAGGACAGGGGTTACGGAGACCCAGTACTTC